A single sample gave rise to the 27 T cell receptor beta chains below, sequenced in a study of blood T cell repertoires in COVID-19. The assay was immunoSEQ multiplex PCR, and TCRdb's table has in-frame clones only and misses some. The sample lists about 230,000 clones; roughly 80% were seen once. The sequencing input was peripheral blood. These receptors were collected from a woman in her 70s with active or convalescent COVID-19.

The chain recombines TRBV5-1 with TRBJ2-5, with a weak D call TRBD1 (6 bases). Germline CDR1 is SGHRS and CDR2 is YFSETQ. The V and J ends lost 4 bases and 2 bases respectively, with 12 bases between them. The CDR3 is 14 residues long. CDR3 nucleotide sequence: TGCGCCAGCAGCGCGGACAGTAAACAAGAGACCCAGTACTTC. It encodes CASSADSKQETQYF.

The rearrangement uses TRBV2 and TRBJ2-5; D possibly corresponds to TRBD2 (5 bases). Germline CDR1 and CDR2: SNHLY and FYNNEI. CDR3 length: 14 amino acids. The V gene lost 9 bases and the J gene lost 7 bases, with 21 bases spanning the gap. The CDR3 nucleotides are TGTGCCAGTACGAGAGCGACTACGGAGAGGACCCAGTACTTC. Translating it yields CASTRATTERTQYF.

The V call is TRBV28, the J call TRBJ1-2; possibly TRBD1 for D (5 bases). CDR3 length equals 14 residues. V was clipped by 5 bases and J by 4 bases, with 14 bases between them. Per germline, CDR1 MDHEN and CDR2 SYDVKM. CDR3 coding DNA: TGTGCCAGCAGTGGGGCGGCAGGTCTCTATGGCTACACCTTC. Amino acid sequence: CASSGAAGLYGYTF.

J is TRBJ1-1 and V is TRBV6-1; no clear D. V lost 0 bases and J 4 bases, leaving 6 bases between the germline ends. The CDR3 totals 13 residues. Germline V CDR1 and CDR2: MNHNS, SASEGT. DNA for the CDR3: TGTGCCAGCAGTGAAGCACCGAGCACTGAAGCTTTCTTT. The encoded protein is CASSEAPSTEAFF.

This clone was picked up one time. This sequence joins TRBV30 and TRBJ1-2, with a weak D call TRBD1 (6 bases). CDR3 length equals 14 residues. Trimming took 3 bases from V and 8 from J, leaving 19 bases between them. Germline V gene lookup returns CDR1 GTSNPN and CDR2 SVGIG (reference sequence). The CDR3 here is CAWSPGGTKGGYTF. DNA for the CDR3: TGTGCCTGGAGCCCCGGGGGGACAAAGGGAGGCTACACCTTC.

In nucleotides, the CDR3 is TGTGCCAGCAGGGGGACAGCCGAGAGGGACCAGTACTTC. It codes for CASRGTAERDQYF. V and J are TRBV6-5 and TRBJ2-5, with TRBD1 identical over 7 bases. Per the germline V gene, CDR1 is MNHEY and CDR2 is SVGAGI. The CDR3 length is 13 residues. With V trimmed by 6 bases and J by 10 bases, 11 bases remained unmatched.

The J gene is TRBJ2-1, the V gene TRBV7-9; 8 nucleotides align to TRBD2. Germline CDR1 is SEHNR and CDR2 is FQNEAQ (reference sequence). This CDR3 contains 14 residues. J gave up 6 bases and V 4 bases, and 5 bases lay outside the gene matches. This CDR3 is CASSWGTSSNEQFF. In DNA, the CDR3 is TGTGCCAGCAGCTGGGGGACTAGTAGCAATGAGCAGTTCTTC.

The rearrangement joins TRBV6-2 or TRBV6-3 to TRBJ1-2, with TRBD1 matching 8 bases. This CDR3 has 15 residues. Germline-derived CDR1 and CDR2 are MNHEY and SVGEGT. V lost 2 bases and J lost 6; bases outside the gene matches: 8. CDR3 nucleotide sequence: TGTGCCAGCAGTTACGGGGACAGGCAAATCGATGGCTACACCTTC. Its translation is CASSYGDRQIDGYTF.

The DNA for the CDR3 is TGTGCCAGCAGCTTAGCGGGAGGGGCAGATACGCAGTATTTT. It codes for CASSLAGGADTQYF. This sequence joins TRBV7-2 and TRBJ2-3, with 7 bases that match TRBD2. Germline CDR1 is SGHTA and CDR2 is FQGNSA. The V segment lost 0 bases and the J segment 4 bases; nucleotides outside the gene matches: 1. This CDR3 is built from 14 residues.

V is TRBV5-1 and J is TRBJ1-1; 7 nucleotides line up with TRBD1. Trimming removed 4 bases from V and 6 bases from J; junction bases left unmatched: 15. The germline gives CDR1 SGHRS, CDR2 YFSETQ. CDR3 length: 16 amino acids. The CDR3 is CASSNDAGTEIAEAFF. The CDR3 DNA reads as TGCGCCAGCAGCAACGATGCCGGGACAGAGATAGCTGAAGCTTTCTTT.

The chain carries TRBV6-2 or TRBV6-3 and TRBJ1-5; D is perhaps TRBD1 (6 bases). Per germline, CDR1 MNHEY and CDR2 SVGEGT. The CDR3 totals 14 residues. V lost 6 bases and J lost 3, with 12 bases in between. The CDR3 sequence: CASSKGQSNQPQHF. CDR3 DNA sequence: TGTGCCAGCAGCAAAGGACAGTCCAATCAGCCCCAGCATTTT.

CDR3 DNA sequence: TGTGCCAGCAGCCGACAGGGGCCTTCACCCCTCCACTTT. Its translation: CASSRQGPSPLHF. J is TRBJ1-6 and V is TRBV7-2; 8 nucleotides agree with TRBD1. V dropped 5 bases and J dropped 9; count of bases not matched to a gene: 3. The germline V gene has CDR1 SGHTA and CDR2 FQGNSA. This CDR3 has 13 residues.

This clone turned up a few times. This chain connects TRBV9 to TRBJ1-2; 9 bases are a match to TRBD1. The junction had 9 bases not matched to a gene; V was cut back by 3 bases and J by 6 bases. The CDR3 loop spans 15 amino acids. Germline assignment: CDR1 SGDLS and CDR2 YYNGEE. Here the CDR3 reads CASSGGTGTFDGYTF. The DNA for the CDR3 is TGTGCCAGCAGCGGCGGGACAGGGACTTTTGATGGCTACACCTTC.

This rearrangement joins TRBV19 to TRBJ1-2; maybe TRBD1 (5 bases). Deletions cut 4 bases from V and 8 bases from J, with 20 bases between. This CDR3 is 15 amino acids long. Germline V gene data show CDR1 as LNHDA and CDR2 as SQIVND (reference sequence). The CDR3 region is CASSRGDVGVYGYTF. Here the CDR3 DNA reads TGTGCCAGTAGTAGGGGGGACGTCGGCGTTTACGGCTACACCTTC.

This sequence joins TRBV3-1 (or the pseudogene TRBV3-2) and TRBJ2-5, with D possibly being TRBD1 (6 bases). The CDR3 sequence is 11 residues long. Trimming stripped 8 bases from V and 7 bases from J, with 11 bases between. Germline V lookup: CDR1 LGHDT, CDR2 YNNKEL (reference sequence). CDR3 protein: CASRTEGTQYF. In DNA, the CDR3 is TGTGCCAGCCGGACAGAGGGGACCCAGTACTTC.

The chain joins TRBV4-2 to TRBJ2-5; 14 bases line up with TRBD2. CDR1 is LGHNA, CDR2 YNFKEQ, per germline. After removal of 4 bases from V and 2 bases from J, the junction contained 12 bases not matched to a gene. This CDR3 is built from 19 residues. CDR3 nucleotide sequence: TGTGCCAGCAGCCGGGCCCCCGGGACTAGCGGGGGACTACAAGAGACCCAGTACTTC. This codes for CASSRAPGTSGGLQETQYF.

The chain carries TRBV3-1 (or the pseudogene TRBV3-2) and TRBJ1-4; a possible D gene is TRBD1 (5 bases). Germline values: CDR1 LGHDT, CDR2 YNNKEL (reference sequence). Trimming removed 5 bases at V and 5 bases at J, with 15 bases between. The CDR3 loop spans 15 amino acids. This chain's CDR3 is CASSLSGALNEKLFF. The DNA of the CDR3 is TGTGCCAGCAGCTTGTCTGGGGCCCTAAATGAAAAACTGTTTTTT.

This chain uses TRBV3-1 (or the pseudogene TRBV3-2) with TRBJ1-2; possible D gene TRBD1, 5 bases. The CDR3 consists of 15 residues. The V gene's germline CDR1 is LGHDT and CDR2 YNNKEL (reference sequence). V was pared by 0 bases and J by 5 bases, with 13 bases between. Written as DNA, the CDR3 is TGTGCCAGCAGCCAAGATCTAGACAGCCCTTATGGCTACACCTTC. It encodes CASSQDLDSPYGYTF.

The chain combines TRBV13 with TRBJ2-4; no clear D gene. Germline values: CDR1 PRHDT, CDR2 FYEKMQ (reference sequence). Trimming stripped 5 bases from V and 0 bases from J, with 8 bases between. The CDR3 sequence is 14 residues long. CDR3 region: CASSPPGAKNIQYF. CDR3 bases: TGTGCCAGCAGCCCCCCAGGAGCCAAAAACATTCAGTACTTC.

The chain employs TRBV30 and TRBJ2-5, with D possibly being TRBD2 (6 bases). The CDR3 runs to 13 residues. Deletions cut 2 bases from V and 5 bases from J, with 12 bases between. CDR1 GTSNPN and CDR2 SVGIG come from the germline V gene (reference sequence). The CDR3 protein is CAWSTGAGETQYF. The CDR3 region has the DNA TGTGCCTGGAGTACCGGGGCGGGGGAGACCCAGTACTTC.

The table lists this clone with a few counts. This sequence joins TRBV18 and TRBJ1-2; tentatively, D is TRBD1 (5 bases). Germline V lookup: CDR1 KGHSH, CDR2 LQKENI. This CDR3 contains 16 residues. Trimming pared 5 bases from V and 0 bases from J, leaving 16 bases between. The CDR3 protein is CASSIQDVRSNYGYTF. The CDR3 DNA sequence: TGTGCCAGCTCAATACAGGACGTTCGTTCTAACTATGGCTACACCTTC.

A few counts support this clone. CDR3 bases: TGTGCCAGCAGCCCTTACCTAGGGGGCGAGCAGTACTTC. Amino acid sequence: CASSPYLGGEQYF. The rearrangement joins TRBV3-1 (or the pseudogene TRBV3-2) to TRBJ2-7; D possibly corresponds to TRBD1 (6 bases). Between the trimmed V and J ends, which lost 4 bases and 6 bases, there was a span of 13 bases. This CDR3 is built from 13 residues. The germline V gene encodes CDR1 LGHDT and CDR2 YNNKEL (reference sequence).

This clone was seen more than once but under ten times. This chain links TRBV11-2 with TRBJ1-3; 7 bases fit TRBD1. This CDR3 region has 15 residues. Germline V lookup: CDR1 SGHAT, CDR2 FQNNGV. V was clipped by 3 bases and J by 3 bases; unmatched bases: 5. Here the CDR3 reads CASSFTGAGGNTIYF. The CDR3 nucleotides are TGTGCCAGCAGCTTTACAGGGGCAGGTGGAAACACCATATATTTT.

The chain joins TRBV30 to TRBJ2-2; 13 nucleotides align to TRBD2. Losses at the gene ends were 3 bases for V and 4 bases for J; bases not matched to a gene: 14. In germline, CDR1 is GTSNPN, CDR2 SVGIG (reference sequence). This CDR3 region has 19 residues. CDR3 protein: CAWRGRGLAGPWATGELFF. CDR3 nucleotide sequence: TGTGCCTGGAGGGGTCGGGGACTAGCGGGACCCTGGGCCACCGGGGAGCTGTTTTTT.

The V and J genes are TRBV6-4 and TRBJ2-1; TRBD2 aligns across 10 bases. The V gene's germline CDR1 is MRHNA and CDR2 SNTAGT. The trim removed 6 bases at V and 7 bases at J, leaving 9 bases unmatched. The CDR3 consists of 15 residues. The CDR3 loop is CASRLAGGIENEQFF. CDR3 sequence (DNA): TGTGCCAGCAGGTTAGCGGGAGGTATAGAGAATGAGCAGTTCTTC.

The chain joins TRBV10-2 to TRBJ2-7; D not resolved. Trimming took 3 bases from V and 5 from J, leaving 5 bases between them. Germline assignment: CDR1 WSHSY and CDR2 SAAADI. CDR3 length: 11 amino acids. CDR3 bases: TGCGCCAGCAGTGATCGGGACGAGCAGTACTTC. Protein product: CASSDRDEQYF.

V is TRBV5-1 and J is TRBJ2-3; 9 bases fit TRBD1. Germline loops: CDR1 SGHRS, CDR2 YFSETQ. CDR3 size: 17 residues. V trimming: 5 bases; J trimming: 3 bases; junction bases outside the gene matches: 13. The CDR3 DNA sequence: TGCGCCAGCAGTGACCAACCGGGACAGGGAGGGACAGATACGCAGTATTTT. Translating it yields CASSDQPGQGGTDTQYF.